Listed below are T cell receptor beta chains from one sample, sequenced in a study of blood T cells in healthy people across ages. From the 5' RACE reads, TCRdb called clonotypes with MiXCR, one entry per CDR3 protein. The data show over a million distinct CDR3 sequences, approximately 42% seen once. The sample taken for sequencing was blood. Receptor source: a woman aged 18-35 years in good health. Both conserved end residues are part of each CDR3. Each record gives: J gene, V gene, CDR3 protein.

j_call: .; v_call: TRBV11-2; cdr3_aa: CASRSFPGTNLNEQYF
j_call: TRBJ1-5; v_call: TRBV10-3; cdr3_aa: CAISESGDQPQHF
j_call: TRBJ2-3; v_call: TRBV6-2/TRBV6-3; cdr3_aa: CASSDPRDYNTDTQYF
j_call: TRBJ1-1; v_call: TRBV20-1; cdr3_aa: CSASLFGTEAFF
j_call: TRBJ1-1; v_call: TRBV12-3/TRBV12-4; cdr3_aa: CASTKGRKNTEAFF
j_call: TRBJ2-5; v_call: TRBV6-2/TRBV6-3; cdr3_aa: CASRLPGSQYF
j_call: TRBJ2-4; v_call: TRBV6-5; cdr3_aa: CASSYSIGGYIQYF
j_call: TRBJ1-2; v_call: TRBV20-1; cdr3_aa: CSARRSPGPLLCYTF
j_call: TRBJ1-1; v_call: TRBV7-8; cdr3_aa: CASSLGALVTEAFF
j_call: TRBJ2-3; v_call: TRBV20-1; cdr3_aa: CSAQGEGPTTDTQYF
j_call: TRBJ1-1; v_call: TRBV3-1; cdr3_aa: CASSQAAGGRMAFF
j_call: TRBJ1-1; v_call: TRBV12-3/TRBV12-4; cdr3_aa: CASSLFRARTEAFF
j_call: TRBJ2-3; v_call: TRBV10-3; cdr3_aa: CAISLAGLAGDTQYF
j_call: TRBJ1-2; v_call: TRBV6-1; cdr3_aa: CASSENIRAIYTF
j_call: TRBJ2-4; v_call: TRBV20-1; cdr3_aa: CSARGIFKNIQYF
j_call: TRBJ1-2; v_call: TRBV9; cdr3_aa: CASSGPTGSSNYGYTF
j_call: TRBJ2-2; v_call: TRBV12-3/TRBV12-4; cdr3_aa: CASSGGQGVGTGELFF
j_call: TRBJ2-7; v_call: TRBV19; cdr3_aa: CASSRGADEQYF
j_call: TRBJ1-1; v_call: TRBV28; cdr3_aa: CASRELSDRRNTEAFF
j_call: TRBJ1-2; v_call: TRBV13; cdr3_aa: CASSKTGWDSDGYTF
j_call: TRBJ2-5; v_call: TRBV20-1; cdr3_aa: CSALGLAGFTGETQYF
j_call: TRBJ1-6; v_call: TRBV20-1; cdr3_aa: CSAKPTISSYNSPLHF
j_call: TRBJ1-2; v_call: TRBV4-1; cdr3_aa: CASSQGDRSYGYTF
j_call: TRBJ2-1; v_call: TRBV7-9; cdr3_aa: CASSPFRGSGVNEQFF
j_call: TRBJ2-1; v_call: TRBV10-3; cdr3_aa: CAIRGGYNEQFF
j_call: TRBJ2-3; v_call: TRBV7-9; cdr3_aa: CASSLLRAGSSTDTQYF
j_call: TRBJ2-7; v_call: TRBV29-1; cdr3_aa: CSVRDRIYEQYF
j_call: TRBJ1-1; v_call: TRBV5-1; cdr3_aa: CASSLNVQLNTEAFF
j_call: TRBJ2-1; v_call: TRBV15; cdr3_aa: CATSPSTGGYNEQFF
j_call: .; v_call: TRBV24-1; cdr3_aa: CATSAASGTGSYNEQYF
j_call: TRBJ2-7; v_call: TRBV7-9; cdr3_aa: CASSEGQGTYEQYF
j_call: TRBJ2-7; v_call: TRBV20-1; cdr3_aa: CSAVARNSYEQYF
j_call: TRBJ2-3; v_call: TRBV4-1; cdr3_aa: CASSQPGQGSADTQYF
j_call: TRBJ1-2; v_call: TRBV2; cdr3_aa: CASSPQGEHGYTF
j_call: TRBJ2-3; v_call: TRBV5-1; cdr3_aa: CASSLDRTTPVAIDTQYF
j_call: TRBJ2-7; v_call: TRBV7-9; cdr3_aa: CASSSNRDRGPHEQYF
j_call: TRBJ2-3; v_call: TRBV20-1; cdr3_aa: CSTRDSGGSTDTQYF
j_call: TRBJ2-1; v_call: TRBV20-1; cdr3_aa: CSARPSTSGAYNEQFF
j_call: TRBJ1-2; v_call: TRBV12-3/TRBV12-4; cdr3_aa: CASSRGDTDYGYTF
j_call: TRBJ2-1; v_call: TRBV28; cdr3_aa: CASSLWEGASLNEQFF
j_call: TRBJ2-2; v_call: TRBV20-1; cdr3_aa: CSANPTGWNTGELFF
j_call: TRBJ2-5; v_call: TRBV7-2; cdr3_aa: CASSFYLQETQYF
j_call: TRBJ2-1; v_call: TRBV2; cdr3_aa: CASLGLAGRNEQFF
j_call: TRBJ1-4; v_call: TRBV9; cdr3_aa: CASSVGDRTTNEKLFF
j_call: TRBJ1-6; v_call: TRBV10-3; cdr3_aa: CAISEFQGGNSPLHF
j_call: TRBJ2-2; v_call: TRBV7-6; cdr3_aa: CASSFYPNPSGGTGELFF
j_call: TRBJ2-3; v_call: TRBV5-6; cdr3_aa: CASSLGQPGTDTQYF
j_call: TRBJ2-7; v_call: TRBV5-4; cdr3_aa: CASSYQTFPHVQYF
j_call: TRBJ1-2; v_call: TRBV29-1; cdr3_aa: CSVGQRQGLYYTF
j_call: TRBJ2-7; v_call: TRBV28; cdr3_aa: CASSLGSLSNYEQYF
j_call: TRBJ2-1; v_call: TRBV24-1; cdr3_aa: CATPGQGHNEQFF
j_call: TRBJ1-1; v_call: TRBV6-2/TRBV6-3; cdr3_aa: CASSYSWMVGGNTEAFF